Described below is a single TCR beta chain sequence and its context. The CDR3 covers 16 residues. In germline, CDR1 is LNHDA, CDR2 SQIVND (reference sequence). Trimming shortened V by 2 bases and J by 9 bases, and 20 bases separated the two germline ends. This specimen comes from a study of blood T cell repertoires in COVID-19. Study summary: Both acute and convalescent COVID-19 samples were obtained from the United States, Italy and Spain.

Authors' processing steps: Nucleated cell counts were estimated from reference gene primer amplification. Generated by immunoSEQ multiplex PCR, the TCRdb table keeps only in-frame clones and is missing some. Clone size and the V and J calls come from that table; the DNA yielded D and trimming. The top ten clones hold roughly 0.8% of a sample with 240,000 or so clones, nearly 90% of them seen once. The sequence was obtained from a woman in her thirties with acute or convalescent COVID-19. Material: peripheral blood. The J gene is TRBJ2-1, the V gene TRBV19; D ambiguous. This CDR3 is CASSIRPPQATPEQFF. The CDR3 region has the DNA TGTGCCAGTAGTATAAGGCCCCCCCAAGCGACCCCTGAGCAGTTCTTC.